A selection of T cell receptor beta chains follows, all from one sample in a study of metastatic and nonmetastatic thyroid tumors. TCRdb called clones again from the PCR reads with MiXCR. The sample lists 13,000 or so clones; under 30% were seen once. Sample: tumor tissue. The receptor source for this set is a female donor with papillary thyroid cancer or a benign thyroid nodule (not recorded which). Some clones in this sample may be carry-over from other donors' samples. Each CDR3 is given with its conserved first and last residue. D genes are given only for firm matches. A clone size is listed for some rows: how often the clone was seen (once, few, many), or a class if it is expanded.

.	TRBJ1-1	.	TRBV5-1	TGCGCCAGCAGCTTGAGGGGGAACACTGAAGCTTTCTTT	CASSLRGNTEAFF
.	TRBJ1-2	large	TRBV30	TGTGCCTGGAGTAACCTAGGGGGCTACACCTTC	CAWSNLGGYTF
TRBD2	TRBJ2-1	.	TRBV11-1	TGTGCCAGCAGCCCGGGACTAGCGGTAACAACTGAGCAGTTCTTC	CASSPGLAVTTEQFF
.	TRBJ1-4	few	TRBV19	TGTGCCAGTAGTGGGATAGGGGCAACTAATGAAAAACTGTTTTTT	CASSGIGATNEKLFF
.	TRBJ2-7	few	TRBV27	TGTGCCAGCATTTTAAAACCGGACACTACCTACGAGCAGTACTTC	CASILKPDTTYEQYF
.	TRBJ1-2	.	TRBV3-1	TGTGCCAGCAGCCGAGGGGACGGGCCCTGGGGCTACACCTTC	CASSRGDGPWGYTF
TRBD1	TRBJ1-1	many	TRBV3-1	TGTGCCAGCAGACTCACAGGGGGAAACACTGAAGCTTTCTTT	CASRLTGGNTEAFF
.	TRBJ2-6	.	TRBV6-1	TGTGCCAGCAGTGAAAAGGATCGGACGCTACTAGTTTTC	CASSEKDRTLLVF
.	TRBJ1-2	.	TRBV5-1	TGCGCCAGCAGGAGTTTGGGCGGAGTCTATCGCTACACCTTC	CASRSLGGVYRYTF
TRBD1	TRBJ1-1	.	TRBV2	TGTGCCAGCAGTCAGCCCGCAGGGGGAACTGAAGCTTTCTTT	CASSQPAGGTEAFF
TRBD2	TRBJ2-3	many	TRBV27	TGTGCCAGCAGTTCCAGGGAGGGCTTCACAGATACGCAGTATTTT	CASSSREGFTDTQYF
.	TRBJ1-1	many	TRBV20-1	TGCAGTGCTAACGCCCCCGAAGGCCTTGAAGCTTTCTTT	CSANAPEGLEAFF
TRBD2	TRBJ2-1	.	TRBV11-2	TGTGCCAGCAGCTTAGAGCCTAGCGGGAAATACAATGAGCAGTTCTTC	CASSLEPSGKYNEQFF
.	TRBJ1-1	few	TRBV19	TGTGCCAGTAGTACTTCAGCTGAAGCTTTCTTT	CASSTSAEAFF
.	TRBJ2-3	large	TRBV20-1	TGCAGTGCTAAGATCCCTAGCACAGATACGCAGTATTTT	CSAKIPSTDTQYF
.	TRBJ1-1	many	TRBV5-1	TGCGCCAGCAGCTTGGGGCCGGACGGACTGAACACTGAAGCTTTCTTT	CASSLGPDGLNTEAFF
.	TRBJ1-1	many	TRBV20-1	TGCAGTGCTCCCTCCCCCACAGTCGCTGAAGCTTTCTTT	CSAPSPTVAEAFF
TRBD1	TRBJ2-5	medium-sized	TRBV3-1	TGTGCCAGCAGCCAAGATTCAGCCGGACAGGGGACGGGGGAGACCCAGTACTTC	CASSQDSAGQGTGETQYF
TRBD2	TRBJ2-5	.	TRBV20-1	TGCAGTTCTGAAAGCCTAGCGGGGACCTATGAGACCCAGTACTTC	CSSESLAGTYETQYF
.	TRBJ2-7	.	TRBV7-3	TGTGCCAGCAGCCCCGGTGTGGGCTACGAGCAGTACTTC	CASSPGVGYEQYF
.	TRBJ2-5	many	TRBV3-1	TGTGCCAGCAGCCAATTCCAAGAGACCCAGTACTTC	CASSQFQETQYF
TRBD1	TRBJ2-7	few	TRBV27	TGTGCCAGCAGGTATGGACAGGGAGACGAGCAGTACTTC	CASRYGQGDEQYF
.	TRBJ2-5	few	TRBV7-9	TGTGCCAGCAGCTTACTGGAAGAGACCCAGTACTTC	CASSLLEETQYF
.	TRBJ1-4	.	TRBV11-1	TGTGCCAGCAGCTTAGGGAACACCTGGATTAATGAAAAACTGTTTTTT	CASSLGNTWINEKLFF
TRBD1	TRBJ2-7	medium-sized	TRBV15	TGTGCCACCAGCCCTCCTCCGGGACAGCTTAAAGAGCAGTACTTC	CATSPPPGQLKEQYF
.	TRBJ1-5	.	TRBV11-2	TGTGCCAGCAGCTCTCGGGCTAGCGGGTTAGATACGCAGCATTTT	CASSSRASGLDTQHF
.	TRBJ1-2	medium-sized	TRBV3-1	TGTGCCAGCAGCCAAGCTTATGGAGGGGGGCTTGGCTACACCTTC	CASSQAYGGGLGYTF
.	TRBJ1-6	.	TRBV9	TGTGCCAGCAGCGTAGGTATAGGGCTTAATTCACCCCTCCACTTT	CASSVGIGLNSPLHF
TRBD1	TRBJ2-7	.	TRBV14	TGTGCCAGCAGCCAAGAAGCCGGACAGGGTGACGAGCAGTACTTC	CASSQEAGQGDEQYF
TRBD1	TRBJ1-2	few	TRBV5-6	TGTGCCAGCAGCGCGGGACAGATTTACTATGGCTACACCTTC	CASSAGQIYYGYTF
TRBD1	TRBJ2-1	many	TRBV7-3	TGTGCCAGCAGCCTAGGAGCAGGGGGCGTGGAGCAGTTCTTC	CASSLGAGGVEQFF
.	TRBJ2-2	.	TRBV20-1	TGCAGTGCTAGAGATTCACGTGGGACCGGGGAGCTGTTTTTT	CSARDSRGTGELFF
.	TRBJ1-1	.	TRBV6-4	TGTGCCATCAGCCCAGACAGGTCGGGGAGAGCTTTCTTT	CAISPDRSGRAFF
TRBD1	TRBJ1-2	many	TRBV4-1	TGCGCCAGCAGCGGCCGGACAGGAGCTAACTATGGCTACACCTTC	CASSGRTGANYGYTF
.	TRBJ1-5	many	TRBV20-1	TGCAGTGCTGTACGGACGATAAGAAGTCAGCCCCAGCATTTT	CSAVRTIRSQPQHF
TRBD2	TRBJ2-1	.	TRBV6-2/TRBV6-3	TGTGCCAGCATCCTGGGGACTAGCGGGAGGGCCGATGAGCAGTTCTTC	CASILGTSGRADEQFF
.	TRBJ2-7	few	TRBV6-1	TGTGCCAGCAGTGAAGGAACACGGCGGGAGCAGTACTTC	CASSEGTRREQYF
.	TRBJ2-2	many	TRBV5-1	TGCGCCAGCACGGAGTCAGACACCACCGGGGAGCTGTTTTTT	CASTESDTTGELFF
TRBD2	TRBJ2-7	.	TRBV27	TGTGCCAGCAGTTTATCGTTTCAAGCGGGAAGTTACGAGCAGTACTTC	CASSLSFQAGSYEQYF
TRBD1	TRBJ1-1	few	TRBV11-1	TGTGCCAGCATGACAGGGGGCACTGAAGCTTTCTTT	CASMTGGTEAFF
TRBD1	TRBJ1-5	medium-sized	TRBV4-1	TGCGCCAGCAGCTTACAACCCGGGACAGGGATACATCAGCCCCAGCATTTT	CASSLQPGTGIHQPQHF
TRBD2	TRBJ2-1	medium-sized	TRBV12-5	TGTGCTAGTGGCCCCACTAGCGGGCTGTACAATGAGCAGTTCTTC	CASGPTSGLYNEQFF
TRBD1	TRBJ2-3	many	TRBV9	TGTGCCAGCAGCGTACCGGGACAGGAGGCAGATACGCAGTATTTT	CASSVPGQEADTQYF
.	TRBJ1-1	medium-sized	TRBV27	TGTGCCAGCAGTTTATCGAGGTCATCGAGGGGGGGGTTCACTGAAGCTTTCTTT	CASSLSRSSRGGFTEAFF
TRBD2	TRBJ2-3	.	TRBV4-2	TGTGCCAGCAGCCAAGGACTAGCGGGAGCAGATACGCAGTATTTT	CASSQGLAGADTQYF
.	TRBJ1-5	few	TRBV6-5	TGTGCCAGCAGTTCAGGGGCAGGGCAGCCCCAGCATTTT	CASSSGAGQPQHF
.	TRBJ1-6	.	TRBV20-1	TGCAGTGCTAGGTGGGGGGCTGGTAATTCACCCCTCCACTTT	CSARWGAGNSPLHF
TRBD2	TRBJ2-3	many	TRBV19	TGTGCCAGTTCATTCGGGATAGCGGGAGGTCCCACAGATACGCAGTATTTT	CASSFGIAGGPTDTQYF
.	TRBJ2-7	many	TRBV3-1	TGTGCCAGCAGCCACCGGGACACTGGAGACTACGAGCAGTACTTC	CASSHRDTGDYEQYF
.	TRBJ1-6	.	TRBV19	TGTGCCAGTAGATCCGGCAGGGGCACTTCACCCCTCCACTTT	CASRSGRGTSPLHF
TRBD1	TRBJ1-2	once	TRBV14	TGTGCCAGCAGCCCCCACTCCGGGACAGACTATGGCTACACCTTC	CASSPHSGTDYGYTF
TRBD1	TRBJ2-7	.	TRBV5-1	TGCGCCAGCAGCTCAGGGACAGCCAACTACGAGCAGTACTTC	CASSSGTANYEQYF
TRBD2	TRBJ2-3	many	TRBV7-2	TGTGCCAGCACCTCGGGGGGGCGCGGAGATACGCAGTATTTT	CASTSGGRGDTQYF
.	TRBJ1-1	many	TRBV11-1	TGTGCCAGCAGCGCGAGGATAAACACTGAAGCTTTCTTT	CASSARINTEAFF
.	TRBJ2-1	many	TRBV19	TGTGCCACCGGACAGGGAGGGTCCTACAATGAGCAGTTCTTC	CATGQGGSYNEQFF